This entry lists 3 T cell receptor beta chains sequenced from one sample in a study of control samples from healthy donors and cancer patients (dated by TCRdb to 2018 to 2020). Library preparation was by the immunoSEQ multiplex PCR assay. TCRdb took over this immuneACCESS table, retaining in-frame rearrangements with V and J assigned. Such tables are incomplete; in checked studies, under half of the missing clones stem from an unresolved V gene, and the remainder is unexplained. The table for this sample lists 100,000 to 150,000 clones; around 90% of them were counted only once. The ten most abundant clones make up just over 8.5% of the sample. Material: blood. The receptors stem from a man between 18 and 29 years old in good health.

V and J are TRBV3-1 (or the pseudogene TRBV3-2) and TRBJ1-1; no reliable D call. In germline, CDR1 is LGHDT, CDR2 YNNKEL (reference sequence). Trimming removed 0 bases from V and 1 base from J, with 6 bases in between. This CDR3 is built from 14 residues. The CDR3 is CASSQDWGNTEAFF. The CDR3 DNA sequence: TGTGCCAGCAGCCAAGATTGGGGGAACACTGAAGCTTTCTTT.

The J gene is TRBJ1-5, the V gene TRBV19; TRBD1 is a possible D gene (5 bases). Trimming removed 5 bases from V and 3 bases from J, with 11 bases in between. Per germline, CDR1 LNHDA and CDR2 SQIVND (reference sequence). CDR3 length: 14 amino acids. The CDR3 protein is CASSRQGINQPQHF. The CDR3 DNA reads TGTGCCAGTAGTCGGCAGGGAATCAATCAGCCCCAGCATTTT.

The chain links TRBV24-1 to TRBJ2-3; D gene uncertain. Germline V CDR1 and CDR2: KGHDR, SFDVKD. This CDR3 is 14 amino acids long. With 2 bases removed from V and 3 bases from J, the gap between germline ends came to 8 bases. The CDR3 coding sequence is TGTGCCACCAGTGATTCCAAGAGGACAGATACGCAGTATTTT. Translated, it gives CATSDSKRTDTQYF.